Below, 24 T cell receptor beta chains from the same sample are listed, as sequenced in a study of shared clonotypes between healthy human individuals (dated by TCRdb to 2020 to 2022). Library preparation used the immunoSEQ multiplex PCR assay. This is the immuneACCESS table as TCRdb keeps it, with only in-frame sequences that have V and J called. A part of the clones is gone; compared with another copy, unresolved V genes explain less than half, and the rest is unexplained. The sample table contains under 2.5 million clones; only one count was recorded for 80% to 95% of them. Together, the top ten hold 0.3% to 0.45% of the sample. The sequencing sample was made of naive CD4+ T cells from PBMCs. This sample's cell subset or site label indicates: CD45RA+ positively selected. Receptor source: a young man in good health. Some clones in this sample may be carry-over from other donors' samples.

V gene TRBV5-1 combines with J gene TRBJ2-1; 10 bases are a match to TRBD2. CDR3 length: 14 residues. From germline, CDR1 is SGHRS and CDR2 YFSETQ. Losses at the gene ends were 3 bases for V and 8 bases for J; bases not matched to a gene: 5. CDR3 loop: CASSSSGRNDEQFF. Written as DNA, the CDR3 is TGCGCCAGCAGCTCTAGCGGGAGAAACGATGAGCAGTTCTTC.

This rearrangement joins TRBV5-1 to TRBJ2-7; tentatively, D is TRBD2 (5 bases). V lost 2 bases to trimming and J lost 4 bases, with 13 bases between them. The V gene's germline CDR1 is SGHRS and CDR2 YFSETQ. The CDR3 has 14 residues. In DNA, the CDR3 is TGCGCCAGCAGCTTTATGTCCGGGGATTACGAGCAGTACTTC. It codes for CASSFMSGDYEQYF.

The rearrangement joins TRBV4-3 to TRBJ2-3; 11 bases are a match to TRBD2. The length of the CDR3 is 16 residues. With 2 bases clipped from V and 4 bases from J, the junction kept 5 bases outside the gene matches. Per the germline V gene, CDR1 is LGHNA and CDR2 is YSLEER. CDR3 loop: CASSQTGLAASDTQYF. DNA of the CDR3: TGCGCCAGCAGCCAAACGGGACTAGCGGCGTCAGATACGCAGTATTTT.

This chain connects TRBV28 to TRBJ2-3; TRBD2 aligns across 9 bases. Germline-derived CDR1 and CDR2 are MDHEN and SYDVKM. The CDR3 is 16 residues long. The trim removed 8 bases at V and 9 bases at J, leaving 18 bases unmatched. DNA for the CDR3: TGTGCCAGCGGTAAAGGACTAGCGCCAAATGAGAGGACGCAGTATTTT. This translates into CASGKGLAPNERTQYF. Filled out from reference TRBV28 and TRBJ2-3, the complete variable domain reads DVKVTQSSRYLVKRTGEKVFLECVQDMDHENMFWYRQDPGLGLRLIYFSYDVKMKEKGDIPEGYSVSREKKERFSLILESASTNQTSMYLCASGKGLAPNERTQYFGPGTRLTVL.

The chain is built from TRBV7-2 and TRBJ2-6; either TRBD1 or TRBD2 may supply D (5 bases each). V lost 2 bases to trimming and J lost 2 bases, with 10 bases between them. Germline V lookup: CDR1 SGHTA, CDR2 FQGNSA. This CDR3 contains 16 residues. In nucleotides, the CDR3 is TGTGCCAGCAGCTTATTGGGGGTCCCTGGGGCCAACGTCCTGACTTTC. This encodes CASSLLGVPGANVLTF.

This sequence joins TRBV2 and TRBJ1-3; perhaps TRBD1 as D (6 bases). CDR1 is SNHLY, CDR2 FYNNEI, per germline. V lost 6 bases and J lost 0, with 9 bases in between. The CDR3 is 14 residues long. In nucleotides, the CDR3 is TGTGCCAGCAGGGACAGATCCTCTGGAAACACCATATATTTT. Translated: CASRDRSSGNTIYF.

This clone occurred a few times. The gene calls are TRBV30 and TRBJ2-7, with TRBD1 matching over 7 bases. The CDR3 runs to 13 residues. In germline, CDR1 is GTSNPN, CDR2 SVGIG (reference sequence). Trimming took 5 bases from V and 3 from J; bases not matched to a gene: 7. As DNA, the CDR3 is TGTGCCTGGGCCTGGGGACAGTTCTACGAGCAGTACTTC. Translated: CAWAWGQFYEQYF. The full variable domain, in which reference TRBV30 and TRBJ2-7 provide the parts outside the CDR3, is SQTIHQWPATLVQPVGSPLSLECTVEGTSNPNLYWYRQAAGRGLQLLFYSVGIGQISSEVPQNLSASRPQDRQFILSSKKLLLSDSGFYLCAWAWGQFYEQYFGPGTRLTVT.

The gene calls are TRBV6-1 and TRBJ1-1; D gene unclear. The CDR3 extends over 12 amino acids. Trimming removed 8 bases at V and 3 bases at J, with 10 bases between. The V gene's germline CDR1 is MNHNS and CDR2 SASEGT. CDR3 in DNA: TGTGCCAGCTCTGGAAGGGACACTGAAGCTTTCTTT. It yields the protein CASSGRDTEAFF.

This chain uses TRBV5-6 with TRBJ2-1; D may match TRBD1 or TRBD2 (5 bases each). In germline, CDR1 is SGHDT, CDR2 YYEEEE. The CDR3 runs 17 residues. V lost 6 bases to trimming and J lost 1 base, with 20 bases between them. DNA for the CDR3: TGTGCCAGCATATCCCTCGGGGCGGGCGTTTCCTACAATGAGCAGTTCTTC. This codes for CASISLGAGVSYNEQFF.

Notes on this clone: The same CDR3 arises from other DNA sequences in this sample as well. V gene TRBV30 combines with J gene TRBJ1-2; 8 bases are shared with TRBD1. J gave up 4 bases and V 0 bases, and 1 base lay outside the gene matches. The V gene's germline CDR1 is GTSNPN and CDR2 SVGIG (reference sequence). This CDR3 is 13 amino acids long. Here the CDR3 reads CAWSVGQGYGYTF. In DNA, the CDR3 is TGTGCCTGGAGTGTAGGACAGGGCTATGGCTACACCTTC.

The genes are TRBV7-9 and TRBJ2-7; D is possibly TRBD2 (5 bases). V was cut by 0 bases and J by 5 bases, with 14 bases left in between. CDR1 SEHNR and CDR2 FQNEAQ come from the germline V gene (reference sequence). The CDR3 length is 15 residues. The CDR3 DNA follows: TGTGCCAGCAGCTTAGCGCCTAGAGGAGGTGACGAGCAGTACTTC. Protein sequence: CASSLAPRGGDEQYF.

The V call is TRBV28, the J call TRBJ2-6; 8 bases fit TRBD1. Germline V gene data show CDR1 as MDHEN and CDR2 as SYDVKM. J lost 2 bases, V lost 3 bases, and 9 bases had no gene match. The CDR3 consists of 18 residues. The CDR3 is CASSFPAGGGTGANVLTF. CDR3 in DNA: TGTGCCAGCAGTTTTCCGGCAGGGGGCGGGACTGGGGCCAACGTCCTGACTTTC.

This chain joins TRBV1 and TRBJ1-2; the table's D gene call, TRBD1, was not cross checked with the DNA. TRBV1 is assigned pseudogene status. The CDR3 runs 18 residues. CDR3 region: CTSSRRRDRVADFYGYTF. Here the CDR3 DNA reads TGCACCAGCAGCCGAAGAAGGGACAGGGTCGCGGACTTCTATGGCTACACCTTC.

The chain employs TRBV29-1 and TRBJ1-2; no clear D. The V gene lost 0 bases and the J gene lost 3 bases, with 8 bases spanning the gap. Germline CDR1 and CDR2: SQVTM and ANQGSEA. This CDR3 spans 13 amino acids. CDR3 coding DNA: TGCAGCGTTGAAGATTTGCCAGACTATGGCTACACCTTC. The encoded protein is CSVEDLPDYGYTF.

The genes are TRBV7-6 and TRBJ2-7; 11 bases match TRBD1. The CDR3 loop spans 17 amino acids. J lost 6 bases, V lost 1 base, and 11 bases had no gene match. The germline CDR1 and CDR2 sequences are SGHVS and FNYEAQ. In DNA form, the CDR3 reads TGTGCCAGCAGCTTAGAGCCGTACGGGACAGGGGGTAGCGAGCAGTACTTC. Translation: CASSLEPYGTGGSEQYF.

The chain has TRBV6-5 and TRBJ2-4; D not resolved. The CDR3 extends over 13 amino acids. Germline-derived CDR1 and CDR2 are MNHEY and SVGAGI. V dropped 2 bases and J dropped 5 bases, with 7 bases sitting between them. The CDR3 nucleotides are TGTGCCAGCAGTTACGCGGACCAAAACATTCAGTACTTC. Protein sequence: CASSYADQNIQYF.

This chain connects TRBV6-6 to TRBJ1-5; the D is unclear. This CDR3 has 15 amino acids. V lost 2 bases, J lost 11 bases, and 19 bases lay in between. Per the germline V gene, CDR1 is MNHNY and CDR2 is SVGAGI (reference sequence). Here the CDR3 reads CASSYGVGEVSTQHF. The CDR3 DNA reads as TGTGCCAGCAGTTACGGGGTTGGGGAAGTATCAACCCAGCATTTT.

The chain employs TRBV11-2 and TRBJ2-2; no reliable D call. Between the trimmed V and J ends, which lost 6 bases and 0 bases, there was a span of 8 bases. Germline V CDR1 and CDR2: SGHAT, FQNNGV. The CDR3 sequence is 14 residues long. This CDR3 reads CASRQNTNTGELFF. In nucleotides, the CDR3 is TGTGCCAGCAGGCAAAACACGAACACCGGGGAGCTGTTTTTT.

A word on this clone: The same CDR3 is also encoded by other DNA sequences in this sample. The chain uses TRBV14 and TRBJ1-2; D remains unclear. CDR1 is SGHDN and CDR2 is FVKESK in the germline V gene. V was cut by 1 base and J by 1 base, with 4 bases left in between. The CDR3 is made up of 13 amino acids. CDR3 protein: CASSQGINYGYTF. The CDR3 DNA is TGTGCCAGCAGCCAAGGAATTAACTATGGCTACACCTTC.

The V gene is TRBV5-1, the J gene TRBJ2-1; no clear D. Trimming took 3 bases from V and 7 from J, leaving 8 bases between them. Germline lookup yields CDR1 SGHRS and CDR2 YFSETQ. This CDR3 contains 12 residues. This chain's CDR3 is CASSWDGNEQFF. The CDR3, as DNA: TGCGCCAGCAGCTGGGATGGAAATGAGCAGTTCTTC. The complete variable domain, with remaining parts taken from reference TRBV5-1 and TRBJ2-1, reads KAGVTQTPRYLIKTRGQQVTLSCSPISGHRSVSWYQQTPGQGLQFLFEYFSETQRNKGNFPGRFSGRQFSNSRSEMNVSTLELGDSALYLCASSWDGNEQFFGPGTRLTVL.

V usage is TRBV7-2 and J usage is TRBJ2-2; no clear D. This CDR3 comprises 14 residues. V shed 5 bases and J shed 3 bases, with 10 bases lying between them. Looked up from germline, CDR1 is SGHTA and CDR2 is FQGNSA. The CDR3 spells CASSPIRDTGELFF. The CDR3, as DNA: TGTGCCAGCAGCCCCATCCGGGACACCGGGGAGCTGTTTTTT.

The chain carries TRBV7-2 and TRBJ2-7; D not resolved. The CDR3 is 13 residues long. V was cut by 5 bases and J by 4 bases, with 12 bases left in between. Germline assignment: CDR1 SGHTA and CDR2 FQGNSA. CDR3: CASSINRMYEQYF. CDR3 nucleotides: TGTGCCAGCAGCATCAACCGCATGTACGAGCAGTACTTC. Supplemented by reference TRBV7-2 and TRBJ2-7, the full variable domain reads GAGVSQSPSNKVTEKGKDVELRCDPISGHTALYWYRQSLGQGLEFLIYFQGNSAPDKSGLPSDRFSAERTGGSVSTLTIQRTQQEDSAVYLCASSINRMYEQYFGPGTRLTVT.

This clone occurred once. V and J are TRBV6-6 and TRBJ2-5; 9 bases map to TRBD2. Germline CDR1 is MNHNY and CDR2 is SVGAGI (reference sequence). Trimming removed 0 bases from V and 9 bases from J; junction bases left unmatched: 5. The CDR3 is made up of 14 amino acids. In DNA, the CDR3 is TGTGCCAGCAGTTACTCGAGACTAGCGGACCCCCAGTACTTC. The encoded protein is CASSYSRLADPQYF.

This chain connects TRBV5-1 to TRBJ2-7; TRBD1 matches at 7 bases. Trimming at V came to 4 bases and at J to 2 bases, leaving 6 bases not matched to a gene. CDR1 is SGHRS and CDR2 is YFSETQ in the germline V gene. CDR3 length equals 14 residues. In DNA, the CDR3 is TGCGCCAGCAGCCTCATCGGGACAGCCTACGAGCAGTACTTC. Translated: CASSLIGTAYEQYF.